The clone carrying this T cell receptor beta chain has a handful of counts. V lost 6 bases and J lost 0, with 18 bases in between. Germline loops: CDR1 DFQATT, CDR2 SNEGSKA (reference sequence). The CDR3 runs to 15 residues. It was with a sample-barcoded 5' primer and a J-beta primer mix that a second PCR of about 6 to 12 cycles was run. TCRdb redid the calling of the 5' RACE reads with MiXCR, one entry per CDR3 protein. The data contain 650,000 to 900,000 distinct CDR3 sequences, under 80% of them singletons. These data originate in a study of blood T cells in healthy people across ages. The sequenced sample consisted of blood. This TCR derives from a man aged 25 to 45 in good health. V usage is TRBV20-1 and J usage is TRBJ2-7; the D call may be TRBD1 or TRBD2 (7 bases each). CDR3: CSAPRGGPSSYEQYF. The CDR3, as DNA: TGCAGTGCCCCCAGGGGGGGGCCTTCCTCCTACGAGCAGTACTTC.